The text below deals with one T cell receptor (beta chain). It has no known antigen specificity. A far larger clone is one base from this, pointing to a likely read error. The method behind the library was multiplex PCR. Sequencing used an Illumina HiSeq 4000. TCR beta libraries were built with iRepertoire HTBI primers and Arm-PCR amplification of CDR3 regions. Before sequencing, the PCR products went through gel purification. Per the authors' processing: Gene usage analysis of CDR3 amino acid clonotypes used the 62 TRBV and about 13 TRBJ segments found across samples. COPE and FqMerger were used to merge filtered high-quality paired reads into contigs. BLAST was used to align contigs to IMGT TRBV, TRBD and TRBJ reference genes, with CDR3 defined following IMGT. Clonotypes above 0.1% frequency were classified as highly expanded clones. Shannon entropy was used to measure repertoire diversity, and the Gini coefficient was used to measure V-J evenness. Public clonotypes were defined as clonotypes shared by more than one individual. TCRdb reanalyzed the raw reads on its own, using fastp at Q25 for trimming and MiXCR for clone calling, and kept in-frame beta chains. Entries are consolidated by CDR3 protein sequence, retaining the most common genes and DNA. These V and J calls derive from TCRdb rather than the authors' analysis. The sample table lists more than 300,000 distinct CDR3 sequences, 20% to 25% of them with a count of one. The ten largest account for approximately 27% of the sample.

The junction carries 17 bases between V and J, which are trimmed by 8 bases and 6 bases respectively. From the cysteine through the phenylalanine, the CDR3 covers 14 amino acids. Only the CDR3 region is kept as DNA, spanning 42 bases read in frame from base 1. The germline V gene supplies CDR1 SNHLY and CDR2 FYNNEI. This specimen belongs to a study of regulatory T cells in long-lasting Graves disease (dated by TCRdb to the early 2020s). Regarding the complete study: Persistent Graves' disease was defined as antithyroid drug treatment for over 5 years with persistently positive TSH receptor autoantibodies. Peripheral blood TCR sequencing and RNA sequencing compared persistent Graves' disease patients with newly diagnosed Graves' disease patients. The study was registered as a clinical trial and conducted in China. A total of some 35 samples underwent TCR sequencing: 13 from persistent and approximately 20 from newly diagnosed Graves' disease patients. Antithyroid drugs had been taken for 8.5 to 12 years on average by persistent Graves' disease patients in the clinical cohort.

What the research found in general, with its limitations: The authors acknowledged the small sample size as a limitation that may reduce accuracy. Lower TCR Shannon entropy and fewer highly expanded clones were observed in persistent Graves' disease patients than in newly diagnosed patients, which suggested clonal expansion. Peripheral blood alone was examined, since thyroid tissue, which constituted the primary lesion, could not be accessed. Sequencing and analysis were limited to the TCR beta chain. TRBV28, TRBJ1-2 and TRBJ2-5 were preferentially used in persistent disease, while TRBV20-1 and TRBJ2-1 were favored in newly diagnosed disease. More public clonotypes were shared among persistent patients (about 2,800) than among newly diagnosed patients (over 900).

The meaning of the sample's time point label: persistent/refractory GD, antithyroid drugs over 5 years with positive TRAb. For both TCR sequencing and RNA sequencing, RNA was extracted from PBMCs using TRIzol. The diagnosis of Graves' disease followed American Thyroid Association guidelines. Patients for the study were recruited at an endocrinology department in Xi'an, China. Each patient gave 7.5 to 10 milliliters of peripheral blood, collected in an EDTA anticoagulant tube. PBMCs were isolated by Ficoll Paque Plus density gradient separation without further T cell sorting. An Agilent 2100 Bioanalyzer and agarose gel were used to assess RNA quality, and a NanoDrop 2000 was used to measure RNA concentration.

Here the chain combines TRBV2 and TRBJ1-5, with the D segment identity uncertain. The sequence came from a woman aged 35 to 49 with Graves disease. Donor details come from another sample of the same person, matched by shared clones. Sample: peripheral blood mononuclear cells (PBMCs), taken when the disease was refractory, from a patient treated with antithyroid drugs. The CDR3 protein: CASSGLPVSQPQHF. The sequenced DNA is TGTGCCAGCTCGGGCCTTCCCGTTAGTCAGCCCCAGCATTTT.